The 10 T cell receptor beta chains given below trace back to one sample, sequenced in a study of identical twins. TCRdb analysed the 5' RACE reads with MiXCR anew, one entry per CDR3 protein. The repertoire holds about 720,000 distinct CDR3 sequences, with 8.5% to 9.5% as singletons. The sample was also reused in another study, on yellow fever vaccine responses in identical twins.

Sequencing was done on a sample of PBMCs. All receptors come from a woman between 18 and 29 years old in good health.

This clonotype has at least ten counts. CDR3 sequence reads: CASSLSGNNNEQFF. The CDR3 DNA sequence: TGTGCCAGCAGTTTGTCAGGGAACAACAATGAGCAGTTCTTC. V is TRBV12-3 or TRBV12-4 and J is TRBJ2-1, with D maybe TRBD1 (5 bases). The CDR3 has 14 amino acids. V lost 3 bases and J lost 5, with 11 bases in between.

This chain connects TRBV5-1 to TRBJ2-6; possible D gene TRBD1, 5 bases. Germline V gene lookup returns CDR1 SGHRS and CDR2 YFSETQ. Trimming left V 4 bases short and J 0 bases short, with 20 bases between. This CDR3 spans 19 amino acids. The DNA of the CDR3 is TGCGCCAGCAGCCTGGGCGACAGACAATCGTTCTCTGGGGCCAACGTCCTGACTTTC. Encoded protein: CASSLGDRQSFSGANVLTF.

This clonotype was detected ten times or more. This sequence joins TRBV5-1 and TRBJ2-7; 8 bases are shared with TRBD1. V was clipped by 0 bases and J by 4 bases; unmatched bases: 6. In germline, CDR1 is SGHRS, CDR2 YFSETQ. This CDR3 has 15 amino acids. CDR3 in DNA: TGCGCCAGCAGCTTGGTCGGACAGGGTGTTTACGAGCAGTACTTC. Its translation: CASSLVGQGVYEQYF.

Points on this clonotype: A read error may produce the germline difference seen at one junction end. V and J are TRBV5-1 and TRBJ1-1, with 8 positions matching TRBD1. This CDR3 comprises 14 residues. Germline V lookup: CDR1 SGHRS, CDR2 YFSETQ. CDR3 sequence reads: CASTLTGVNTEAFF. CDR3 in DNA: TGCGCCAGCACCTTGACAGGGGTGAACACTGAAGCTTTCTTT.

The chain has TRBV6-1 and TRBJ2-1; TRBD2 matches at 7 bases. CDR1 and CDR2 (germline): MNHNS, SASEGT. The CDR3 loop spans 14 amino acids. Losses at the gene ends were 10 bases for V and 10 bases for J; bases not matched to a gene: 16. In DNA form, the CDR3 reads TGTGCCACCGCAGGTTCCGGAGATAGCGGGGAGCAGTTCTTC. Amino acid sequence: CATAGSGDSGEQFF.

This clonotype was counted a few times. CDR3 amino acids: CASSQDGGNQPQHF. As DNA, the CDR3 is TGTGCCAGCAGCCAAGATGGGGGGAACCAGCCCCAGCATTTT. The chain combines TRBV3-1 with TRBJ1-5; tentatively, D is TRBD1 (5 bases). This CDR3 spans 14 amino acids. The germline V and J ends were trimmed by 0 bases and 7 bases, with 10 bases remaining between them. Germline loops: CDR1 LGHDT, CDR2 YNNKEL (reference sequence).

This chain joins TRBV12-3 or TRBV12-4 and TRBJ2-1; 11 bases line up with TRBD2. Trimming removed 6 bases from V and 0 bases from J; junction bases left unmatched: 7. The CDR3 consists of 17 residues. The CDR3 protein is CASRNGTSGSSYNEQFF. The CDR3 nucleotides are TGTGCCAGCAGAAACGGGACTAGCGGATCCTCCTACAATGAGCAGTTCTTC.

This clonotype was recorded a few times. This sequence joins TRBV20-1 and TRBJ2-7, with 7 bases fitting TRBD1. Unmatched junction bases numbered 13, after V lost 3 bases and J lost 11 bases. The V gene's germline CDR1 is DFQATT and CDR2 SNEGSKA (reference sequence). The CDR3 spans 13 residues. CDR3 amino acids: CSASLNDRANKYF. CDR3 DNA sequence: TGCAGTGCTAGCCTGAACGACAGGGCGAATAAGTACTTC.

The chain employs TRBV6-6 and TRBJ2-7, with D possibly called TRBD1 or TRBD2 (6 bases each). V lost 8 bases, J lost 2 bases, and 13 bases lay in between. CDR1 and CDR2 (germline): MNHNY, SVGAGI (reference sequence). CDR3 size: 13 residues. The CDR3 here is CASGGPRPYEQYF. The CDR3 nucleotides read TGTGCCAGCGGGGGGCCCCGCCCCTACGAGCAGTACTTC.

This clonotype was picked up many times. The CDR3 DNA reads as TGTGCCAGCAGCTTACTAGGGACAGGGTCATACGAGCAGTACTTC. Its protein is CASSLLGTGSYEQYF. The chain is built from TRBV7-2 and TRBJ2-7, with 9 bases aligning to TRBD1. Trimming cost V 2 bases and J 4 bases; bases outside gene matches: 6. This CDR3 region has 15 residues. Per germline, CDR1 SGHTA and CDR2 FQGNSA.